This TCR beta chain is drawn from a study of blood T cell repertoires in COVID-19. The data were produced by immunoSEQ multiplex PCR, yet TCRdb's version contains in-frame clones alone and is incomplete. The sample lists more than 350,000 clones, over 75% occurring once. The table lists this clone with a count of one. The material sequenced was PBMCs or T cells enriched from blood (not recorded which). The clonotype originates from a woman aged 18-35 years who had been exposed to COVID-19.

DNA for the CDR3: TGTGCCAGCAGCCTAACCGGGACAGGGGGTAGTGAAGGTGAAAAACTGTTTTTT. Translating it yields CASSLTGTGGSEGEKLFF. The chain has TRBV11-2 and TRBJ1-4; TRBD1 matches 11 bases. The CDR3 has 18 residues. Germline CDR1 SGHAT, CDR2 FQNNGV. Unmatched junction bases numbered 15, after V lost 5 bases and J lost 7 bases.